The following is a T cell receptor (beta chain) sequence with its context. The antigen remains undetermined. The data were obtained in a study of T cells after yellow fever vaccination. Overall study findings and caveats: Reappearance after the booster was observed for most primary-vaccination clones (roughly 97% CD4, just over 85% CD8).

This CDR3 comprises 15 residues. In germline, CDR1 is SGHRS, CDR2 YFSETQ. Trimming cost V 1 base and J 3 bases; bases outside gene matches: 5. TCRdb recomputed calls from the 5' RACE reads with MiXCR, one row per CDR3 protein. The repertoire includes some 500,000 distinct CDR3 sequences, about 13% of them detected once, and about 14% sits in the top ten. This specimen was PBMCs, taken on the day of the yellow fever booster vaccination. This receptor was obtained from a man younger than 40 who received the YFV17D yellow fever vaccine. The chain recombines TRBV5-1 with TRBJ2-7; 9 bases agree with TRBD1. CDR3 in DNA: TGCGCCAGCAGCTTGACCGGGACAGGGCTCTACGAGCAGTACTTC. Translated: CASSLTGTGLYEQYF.